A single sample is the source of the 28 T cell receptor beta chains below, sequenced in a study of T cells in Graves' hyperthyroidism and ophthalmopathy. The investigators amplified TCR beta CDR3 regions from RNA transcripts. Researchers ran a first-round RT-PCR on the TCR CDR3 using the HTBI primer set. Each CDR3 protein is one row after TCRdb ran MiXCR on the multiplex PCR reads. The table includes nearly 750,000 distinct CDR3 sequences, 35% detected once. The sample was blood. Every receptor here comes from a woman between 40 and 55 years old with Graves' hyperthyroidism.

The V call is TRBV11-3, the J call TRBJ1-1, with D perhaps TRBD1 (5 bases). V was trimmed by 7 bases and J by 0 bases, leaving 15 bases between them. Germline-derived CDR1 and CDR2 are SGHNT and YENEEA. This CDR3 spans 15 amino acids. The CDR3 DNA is TGTGCCAGCACACCGCTGGGGGGATTGAACACTGAAGCTTTCTTT. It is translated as CASTPLGGLNTEAFF.

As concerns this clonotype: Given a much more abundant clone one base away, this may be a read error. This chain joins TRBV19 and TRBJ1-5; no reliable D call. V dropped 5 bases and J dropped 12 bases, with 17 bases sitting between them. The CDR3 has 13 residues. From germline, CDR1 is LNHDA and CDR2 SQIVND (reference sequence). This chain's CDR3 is CASSVRRSAGQHF. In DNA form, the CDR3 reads TGTGCCAGTAGTGTCAGACGGTCGGCGGGCCAGCATTTT.

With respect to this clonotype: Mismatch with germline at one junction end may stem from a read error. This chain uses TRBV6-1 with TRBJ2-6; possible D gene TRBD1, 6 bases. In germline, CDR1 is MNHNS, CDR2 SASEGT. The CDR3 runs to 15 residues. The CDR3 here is CAISEAGAGANVLTF. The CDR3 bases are TGTGCCATCAGTGAAGCAGGGGCTGGGGCCAACGTCCTGACTTTC.

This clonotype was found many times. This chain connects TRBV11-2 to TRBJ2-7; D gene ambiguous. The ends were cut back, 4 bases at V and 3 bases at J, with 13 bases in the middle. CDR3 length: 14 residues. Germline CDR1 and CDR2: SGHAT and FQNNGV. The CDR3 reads CASSSIERYYEQYF. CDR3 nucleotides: TGTGCCAGCAGCTCGATTGAGAGGTACTACGAGCAGTACTTC.

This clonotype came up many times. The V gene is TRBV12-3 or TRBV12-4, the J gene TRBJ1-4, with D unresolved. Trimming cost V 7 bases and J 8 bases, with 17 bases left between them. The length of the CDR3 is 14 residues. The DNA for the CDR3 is TGTGCCAGCACCCAGACACAGCCGACCGAAAAACTGTTTTTT. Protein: CASTQTQPTEKLFF.

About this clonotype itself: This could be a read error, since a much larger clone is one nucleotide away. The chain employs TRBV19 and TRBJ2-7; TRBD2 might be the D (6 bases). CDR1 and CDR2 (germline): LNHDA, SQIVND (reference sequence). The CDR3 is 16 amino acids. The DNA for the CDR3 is TGTGCCGGTAGTGATATCGGGCAGGAGGGATCGTACGAGCAGTACTTC. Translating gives CAGSDIGQEGSYEQYF.

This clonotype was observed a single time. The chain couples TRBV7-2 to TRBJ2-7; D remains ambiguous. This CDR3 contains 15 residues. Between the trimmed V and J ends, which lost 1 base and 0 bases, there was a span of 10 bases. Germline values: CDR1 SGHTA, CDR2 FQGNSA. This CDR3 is CASSLEGRFSYEQYF. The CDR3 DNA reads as TGTGCCAGCAGCTTAGAGGGCAGGTTCTCCTACGAGCAGTACTTC.

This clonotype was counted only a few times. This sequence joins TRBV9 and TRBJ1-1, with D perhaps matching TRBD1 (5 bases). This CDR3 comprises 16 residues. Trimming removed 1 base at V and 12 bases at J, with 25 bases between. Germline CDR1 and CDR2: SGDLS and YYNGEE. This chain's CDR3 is CASSVSGTVKVLGTFF. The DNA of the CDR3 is TGTGCCAGCAGCGTATCAGGGACGGTCAAAGTGCTGGGAACTTTCTTT.

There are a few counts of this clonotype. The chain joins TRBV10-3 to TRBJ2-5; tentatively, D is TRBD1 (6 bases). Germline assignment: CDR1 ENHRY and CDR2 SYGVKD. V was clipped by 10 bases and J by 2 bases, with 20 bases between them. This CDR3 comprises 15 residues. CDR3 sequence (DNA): TGTGCCAGCAGCCAACGTCCGGACAGACAAGAGACCCAGTACTTC. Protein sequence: CASSQRPDRQETQYF.

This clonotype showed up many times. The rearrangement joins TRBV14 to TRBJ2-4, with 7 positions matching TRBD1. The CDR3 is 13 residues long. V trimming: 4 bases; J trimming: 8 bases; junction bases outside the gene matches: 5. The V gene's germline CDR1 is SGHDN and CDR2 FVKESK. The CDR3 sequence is CASSRQGMDIQYF. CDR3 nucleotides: TGTGCCAGCAGCCGACAGGGTATGGACATTCAGTACTTC.

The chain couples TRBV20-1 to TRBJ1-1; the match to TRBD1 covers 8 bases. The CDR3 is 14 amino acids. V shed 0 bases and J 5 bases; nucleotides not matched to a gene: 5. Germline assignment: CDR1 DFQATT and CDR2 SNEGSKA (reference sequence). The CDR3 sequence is CSARDQGARTEAFF. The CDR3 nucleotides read TGCAGTGCTAGAGACCAGGGGGCGAGGACTGAAGCTTTCTTT.

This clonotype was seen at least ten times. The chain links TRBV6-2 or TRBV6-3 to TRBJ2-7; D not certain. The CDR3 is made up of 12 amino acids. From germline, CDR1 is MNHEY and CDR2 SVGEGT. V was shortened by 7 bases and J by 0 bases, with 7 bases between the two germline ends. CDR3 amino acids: CASTLSSYEQYF. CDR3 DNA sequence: TGTGCCAGCACCCTGAGCTCCTACGAGCAGTACTTC.

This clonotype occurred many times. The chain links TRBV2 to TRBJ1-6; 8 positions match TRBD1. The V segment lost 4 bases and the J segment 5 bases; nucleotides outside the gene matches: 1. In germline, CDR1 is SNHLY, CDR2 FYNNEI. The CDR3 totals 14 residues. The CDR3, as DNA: TGTGCCAGCAGTGCGACAGGGGATAATTCACCCCTCCACTTT. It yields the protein CASSATGDNSPLHF.

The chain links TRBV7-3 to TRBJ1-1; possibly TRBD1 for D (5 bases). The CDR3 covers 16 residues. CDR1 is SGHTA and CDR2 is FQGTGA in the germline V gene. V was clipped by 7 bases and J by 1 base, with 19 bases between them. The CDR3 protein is CASTPLGDARNTEAFF. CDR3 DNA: TGTGCCAGCACTCCCCTCGGGGACGCTAGGAACACTGAAGCTTTCTTT.

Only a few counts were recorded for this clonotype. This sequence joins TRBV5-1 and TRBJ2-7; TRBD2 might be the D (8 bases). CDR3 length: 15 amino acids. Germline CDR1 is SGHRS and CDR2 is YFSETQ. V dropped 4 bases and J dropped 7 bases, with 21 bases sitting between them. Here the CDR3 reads CASSPGQTSVGEQYF. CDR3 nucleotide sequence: TGCGCCAGCAGCCCGGGACAGACTAGCGTAGGGGAGCAGTACTTC.

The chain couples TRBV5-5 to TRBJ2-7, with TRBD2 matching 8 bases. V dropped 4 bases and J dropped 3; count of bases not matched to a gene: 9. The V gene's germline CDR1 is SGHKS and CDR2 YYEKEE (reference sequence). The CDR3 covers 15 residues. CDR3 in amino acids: CASSHSGLADYEQYF. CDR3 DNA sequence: TGTGCCAGCAGCCACAGCGGACTAGCAGACTACGAGCAGTACTTC.

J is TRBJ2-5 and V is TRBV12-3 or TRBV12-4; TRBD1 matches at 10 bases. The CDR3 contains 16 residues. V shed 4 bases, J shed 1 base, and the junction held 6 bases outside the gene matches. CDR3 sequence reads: CASSSDRGRPQETQYF. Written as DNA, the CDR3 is TGTGCCAGCAGTTCAGACAGGGGGCGGCCCCAAGAGACCCAGTACTTC.

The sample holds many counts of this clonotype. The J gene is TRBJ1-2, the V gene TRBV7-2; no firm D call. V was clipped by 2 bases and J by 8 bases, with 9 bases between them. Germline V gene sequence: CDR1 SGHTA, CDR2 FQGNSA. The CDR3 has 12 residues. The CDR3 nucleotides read TGTGCCAGCAGCTTACTAGGTTACGGCTACACCTTC. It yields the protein CASSLLGYGYTF.

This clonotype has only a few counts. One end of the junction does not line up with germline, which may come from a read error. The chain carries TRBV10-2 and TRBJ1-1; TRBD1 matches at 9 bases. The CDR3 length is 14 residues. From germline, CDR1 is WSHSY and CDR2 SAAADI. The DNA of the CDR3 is TGTGCCAGCAGCCAGAGGGGACAGGGCACTGAAGCTTTCTTT. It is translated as CASSQRGQGTEAFF.

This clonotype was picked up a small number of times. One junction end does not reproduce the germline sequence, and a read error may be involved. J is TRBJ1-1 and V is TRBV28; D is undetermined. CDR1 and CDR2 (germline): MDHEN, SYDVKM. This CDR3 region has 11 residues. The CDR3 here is CATTLWTEASF. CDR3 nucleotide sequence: TGTGCCACCACATTGTGGACTGAAGCTTCCTTT.

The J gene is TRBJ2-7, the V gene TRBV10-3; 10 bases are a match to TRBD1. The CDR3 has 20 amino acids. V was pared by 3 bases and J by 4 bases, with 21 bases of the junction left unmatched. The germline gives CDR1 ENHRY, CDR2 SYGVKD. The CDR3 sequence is CAISESPMGDRGISGYEQYF. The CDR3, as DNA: TGTGCCATCAGTGAATCACCTATGGGGGACAGGGGTATCTCCGGATACGAGCAGTACTTC.

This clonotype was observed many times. CDR3: CASSLRRGVNYGYTF. CDR3 nucleotide sequence: TGTGCCAGCAGTTTACGTCGGGGGGTTAACTATGGCTACACCTTC. This chain links TRBV12-3 or TRBV12-4 with TRBJ1-2; D possibly corresponds to TRBD1 (5 bases). The CDR3 covers 15 residues. Trimming removed 2 bases from V and 1 base from J, with 11 bases in between.

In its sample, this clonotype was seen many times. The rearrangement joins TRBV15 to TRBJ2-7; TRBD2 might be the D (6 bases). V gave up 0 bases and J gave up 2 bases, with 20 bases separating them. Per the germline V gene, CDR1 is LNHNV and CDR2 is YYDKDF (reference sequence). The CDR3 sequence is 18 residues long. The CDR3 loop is CATSRDYWGERLTYEQYF. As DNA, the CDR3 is TGTGCCACCAGCAGAGATTATTGGGGGGAACGGTTAACCTACGAGCAGTACTTC.

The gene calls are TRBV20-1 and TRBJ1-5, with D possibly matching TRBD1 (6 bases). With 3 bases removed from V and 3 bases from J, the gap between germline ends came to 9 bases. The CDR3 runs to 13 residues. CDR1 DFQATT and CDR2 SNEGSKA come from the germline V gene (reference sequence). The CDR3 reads CSARPGVNQPQHF. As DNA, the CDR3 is TGCAGTGCTAGGCCAGGGGTCAATCAGCCCCAGCATTTT.

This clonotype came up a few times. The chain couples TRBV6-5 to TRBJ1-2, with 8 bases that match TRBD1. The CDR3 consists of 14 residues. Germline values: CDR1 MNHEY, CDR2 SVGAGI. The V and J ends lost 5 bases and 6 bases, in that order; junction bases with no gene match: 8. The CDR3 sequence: CASSRSGGSDGYTF. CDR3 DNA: TGTGCCAGCAGTCGCTCAGGGGGCTCCGATGGCTACACCTTC.

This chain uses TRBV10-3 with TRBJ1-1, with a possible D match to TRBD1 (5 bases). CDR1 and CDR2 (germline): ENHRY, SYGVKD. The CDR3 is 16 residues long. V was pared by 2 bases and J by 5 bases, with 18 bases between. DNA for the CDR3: TGTGCCATCAGTGAGAGCAGGGAGACACGGGGGACTGAAGCTTTCTTT. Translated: CAISESRETRGTEAFF.

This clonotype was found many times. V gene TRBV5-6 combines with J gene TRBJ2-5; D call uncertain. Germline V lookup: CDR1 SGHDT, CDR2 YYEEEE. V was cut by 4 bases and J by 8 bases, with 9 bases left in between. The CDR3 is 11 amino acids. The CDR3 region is CASSVTDTQYF. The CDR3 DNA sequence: TGTGCCAGCAGCGTTACGGACACCCAGTACTTC.

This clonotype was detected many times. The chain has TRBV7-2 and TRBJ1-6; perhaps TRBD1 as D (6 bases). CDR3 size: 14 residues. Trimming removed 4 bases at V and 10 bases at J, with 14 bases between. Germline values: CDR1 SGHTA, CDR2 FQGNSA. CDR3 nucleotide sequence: TGTGCCAGCAGCTCCTACAGGGACGGCTCACCCCTCCACTTT. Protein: CASSSYRDGSPLHF.